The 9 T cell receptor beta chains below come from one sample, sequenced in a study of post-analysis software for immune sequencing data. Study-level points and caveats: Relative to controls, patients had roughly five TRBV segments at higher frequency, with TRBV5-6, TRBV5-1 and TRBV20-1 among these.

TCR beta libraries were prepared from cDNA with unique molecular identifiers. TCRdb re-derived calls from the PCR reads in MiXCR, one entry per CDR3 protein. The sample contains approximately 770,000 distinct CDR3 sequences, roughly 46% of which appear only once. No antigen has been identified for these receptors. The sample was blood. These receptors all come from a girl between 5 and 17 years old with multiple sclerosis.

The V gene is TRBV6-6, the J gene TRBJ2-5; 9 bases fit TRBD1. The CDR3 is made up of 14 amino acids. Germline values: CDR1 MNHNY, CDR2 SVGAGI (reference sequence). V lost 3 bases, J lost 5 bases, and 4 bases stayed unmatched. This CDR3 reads CASSYWDRAETQYF. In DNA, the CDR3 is TGTGCCAGCAGTTATTGGGACAGGGCTGAGACCCAGTACTTC.

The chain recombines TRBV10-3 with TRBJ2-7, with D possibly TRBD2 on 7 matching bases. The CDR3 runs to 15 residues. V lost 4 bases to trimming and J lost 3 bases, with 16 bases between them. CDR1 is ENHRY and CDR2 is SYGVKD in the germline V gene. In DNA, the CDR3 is TGTGCCATCAGTGTTGGGGGGGGGCTGAACTACGAGCAGTACTTC. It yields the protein CAISVGGGLNYEQYF.

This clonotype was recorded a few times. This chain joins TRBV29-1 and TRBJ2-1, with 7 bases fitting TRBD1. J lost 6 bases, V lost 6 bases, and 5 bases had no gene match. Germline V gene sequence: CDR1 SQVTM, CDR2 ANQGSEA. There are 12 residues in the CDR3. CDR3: CSVDRAGNEQFF. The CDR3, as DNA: TGCAGCGTCGACAGGGCGGGCAATGAGCAGTTCTTC.

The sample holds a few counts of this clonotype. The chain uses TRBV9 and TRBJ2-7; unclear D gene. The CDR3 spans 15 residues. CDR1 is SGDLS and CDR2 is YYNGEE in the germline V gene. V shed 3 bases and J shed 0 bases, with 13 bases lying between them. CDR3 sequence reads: CASSGSAVSSYEQYF. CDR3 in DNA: TGTGCCAGCAGCGGATCGGCTGTTAGCTCCTACGAGCAGTACTTC.

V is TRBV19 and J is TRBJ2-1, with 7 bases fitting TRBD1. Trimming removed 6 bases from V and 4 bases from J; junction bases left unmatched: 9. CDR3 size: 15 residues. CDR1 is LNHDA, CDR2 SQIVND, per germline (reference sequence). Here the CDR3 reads CASRIQGKGYNEQFF. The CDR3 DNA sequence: TGTGCCAGTAGGATACAGGGGAAAGGGTACAATGAGCAGTTCTTC.

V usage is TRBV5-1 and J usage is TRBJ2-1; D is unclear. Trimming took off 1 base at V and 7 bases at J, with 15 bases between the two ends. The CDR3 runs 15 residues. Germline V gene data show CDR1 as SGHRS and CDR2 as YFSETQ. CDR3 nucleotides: TGCGCCAGCAGCTTGACAGCCCAACAAGGGAATGAGCAGTTCTTC. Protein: CASSLTAQQGNEQFF.

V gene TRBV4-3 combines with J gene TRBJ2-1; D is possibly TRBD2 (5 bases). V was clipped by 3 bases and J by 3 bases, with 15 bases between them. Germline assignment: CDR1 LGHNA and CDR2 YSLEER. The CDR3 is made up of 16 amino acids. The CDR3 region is CASSQGRTGIYNEQFF. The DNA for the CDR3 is TGCGCCAGCAGCCAGGGGAGAACGGGGATCTACAATGAGCAGTTCTTC.

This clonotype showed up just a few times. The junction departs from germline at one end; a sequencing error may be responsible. This chain's CDR3 is CASSRDRGDEQYF. The DNA for the CDR3 is TGTGCTAGCAGTCGGGACAGGGGAGACGAGCAGTACTTC. The chain uses TRBV7-7 and TRBJ2-7; 10 bases line up with TRBD1. Germline V gene lookup returns CDR1 SSHAT and CDR2 FNYEAQ (reference sequence). This CDR3 has 13 amino acids.

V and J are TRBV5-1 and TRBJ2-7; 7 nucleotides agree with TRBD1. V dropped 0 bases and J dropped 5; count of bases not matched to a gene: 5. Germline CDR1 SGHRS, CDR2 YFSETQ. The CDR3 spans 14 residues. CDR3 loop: CASSLDRGSNEQYF. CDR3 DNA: TGCGCCAGCAGCTTGGACAGGGGCAGCAACGAGCAGTACTTC.